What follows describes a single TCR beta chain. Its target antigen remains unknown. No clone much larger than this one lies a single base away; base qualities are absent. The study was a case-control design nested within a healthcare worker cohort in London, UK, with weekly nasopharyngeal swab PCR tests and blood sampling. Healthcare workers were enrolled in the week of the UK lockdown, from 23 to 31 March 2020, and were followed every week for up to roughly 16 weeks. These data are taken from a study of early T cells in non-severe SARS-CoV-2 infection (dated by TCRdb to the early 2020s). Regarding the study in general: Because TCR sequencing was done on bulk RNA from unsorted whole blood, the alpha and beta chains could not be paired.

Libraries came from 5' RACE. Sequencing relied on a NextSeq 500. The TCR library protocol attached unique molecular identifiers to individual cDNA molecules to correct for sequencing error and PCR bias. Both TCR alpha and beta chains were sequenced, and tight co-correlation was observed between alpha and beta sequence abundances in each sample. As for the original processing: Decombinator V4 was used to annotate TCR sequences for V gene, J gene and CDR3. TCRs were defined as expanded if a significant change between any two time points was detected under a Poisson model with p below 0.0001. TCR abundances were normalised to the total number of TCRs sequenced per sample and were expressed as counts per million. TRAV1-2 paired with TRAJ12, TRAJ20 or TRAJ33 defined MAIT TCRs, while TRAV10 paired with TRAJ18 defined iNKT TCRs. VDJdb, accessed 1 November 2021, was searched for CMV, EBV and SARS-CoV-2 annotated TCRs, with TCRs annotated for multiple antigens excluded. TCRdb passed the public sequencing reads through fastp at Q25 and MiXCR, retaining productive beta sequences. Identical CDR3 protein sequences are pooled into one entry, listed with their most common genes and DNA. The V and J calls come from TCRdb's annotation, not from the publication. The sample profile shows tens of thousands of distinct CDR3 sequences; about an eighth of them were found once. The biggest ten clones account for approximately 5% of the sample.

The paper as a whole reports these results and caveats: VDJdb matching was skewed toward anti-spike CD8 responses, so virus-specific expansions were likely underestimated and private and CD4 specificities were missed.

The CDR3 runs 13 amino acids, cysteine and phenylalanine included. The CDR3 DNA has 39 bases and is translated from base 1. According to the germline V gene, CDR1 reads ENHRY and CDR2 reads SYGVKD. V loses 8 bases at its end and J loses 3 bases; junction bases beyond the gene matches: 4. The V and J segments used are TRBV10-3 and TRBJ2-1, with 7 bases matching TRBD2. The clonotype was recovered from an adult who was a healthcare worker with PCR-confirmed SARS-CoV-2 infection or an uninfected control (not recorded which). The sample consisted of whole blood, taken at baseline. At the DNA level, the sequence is TGTGCCATCCCCGGGACTAACTACAATGAGCAGTTCTTC. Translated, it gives CAIPGTNYNEQFF.